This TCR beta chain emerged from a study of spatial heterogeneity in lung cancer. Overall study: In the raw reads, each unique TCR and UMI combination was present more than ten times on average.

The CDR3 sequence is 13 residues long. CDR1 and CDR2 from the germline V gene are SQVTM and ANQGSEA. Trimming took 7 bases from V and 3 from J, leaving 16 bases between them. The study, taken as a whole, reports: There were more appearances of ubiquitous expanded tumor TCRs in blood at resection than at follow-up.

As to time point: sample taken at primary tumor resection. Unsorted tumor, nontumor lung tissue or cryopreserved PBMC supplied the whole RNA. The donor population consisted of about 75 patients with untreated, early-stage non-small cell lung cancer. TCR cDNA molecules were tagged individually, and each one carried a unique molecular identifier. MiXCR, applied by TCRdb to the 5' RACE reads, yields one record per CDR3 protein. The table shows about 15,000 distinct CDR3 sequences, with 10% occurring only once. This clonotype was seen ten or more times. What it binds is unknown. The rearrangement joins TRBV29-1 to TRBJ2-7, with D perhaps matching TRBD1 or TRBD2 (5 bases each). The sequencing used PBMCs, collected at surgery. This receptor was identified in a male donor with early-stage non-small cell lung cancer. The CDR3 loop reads CSASSGSFYEQYF. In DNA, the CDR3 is TGCAGCGCCTCATCAGGGAGCTTCTACGAGCAGTACTTC.